This TCR beta chain was obtained from a study of blood T cell repertoires in COVID-19. Original processing notes: Reference gene primer amplification gave nucleated cell count estimates. Profiling relied on immunoSEQ multiplex PCR, and the TCRdb table lists in-frame clones only, not all of them. V and J calls and clone size are copied from that table; D and trimming were computed from the DNA. The top ten clones hold less than 4.5% of a sample with just over 300,000 clones, 85% to 90% of them seen once. Participants, roughly 18 to 90 years old, spanned fewer than 25 US areas. Each participant's cohort was designated according to participant-reported clinical history. For recovered donors of Cohort 3, there were two negative PCRs, clearance, or symptom resolution. V lost 5 bases to trimming and J lost 8 bases, with 16 bases between them. This CDR3 has 14 amino acids. In germline, CDR1 is SGHDT, CDR2 YYEEEE.

The origin of this receptor is a man under 40 who had recovered from COVID-19. Sequencing was carried out using PBMCs or T cells enriched from blood (not recorded which). The chain couples TRBV5-6 to TRBJ1-4; D ambiguous. Written as DNA, the CDR3 is TGTGCCAGCAGTCCGGGTATAACCGACGAAAAACTGTTTTTT. It is translated as CASSPGITDEKLFF. Combining the CDR3 with reference TRBV5-6 and TRBJ1-4 gives the whole variable domain DAGVTQSPTHLIKTRGQQVTLRCSPKSGHDTVSWYQQALGQGPQFIFQYYEEEERQRGNFPDRFSGHQFPNYSSELNVNALLLGDSALYLCASSPGITDEKLFFGSGTQLSVL.